This TCR beta chain was identified during a study of blood T cell repertoires in COVID-19. Study-wide context: Acute and convalescent COVID-19 specimens originated in the United States, Italy and Spain. Nucleic acid was either cDNA or gDNA, and it came from T cells, B-cell-depleted T cells, or PBMCs.

CDR1 is MNHEY and CDR2 is SVGEGT in the germline V gene. This CDR3 contains 15 residues. The V end lost 0 bases, the J end lost 1 base, and 8 bases lay between the germline ends. Original processing methods: It was from reference gene primer amplification that nucleated cell counts were estimated. Here immunoSEQ multiplex PCR was the method, and the copy in TCRdb shows in-frame clones only, minus some. V, J and clone size are those of that table, while D and trimming were read from the DNA. The sample includes around 240,000 clones, approximately 80% of them seen just once. The clonotype originates from a middle-aged woman who had recovered from COVID-19. The sample comprised peripheral blood. The rearrangement links TRBV6-2 or TRBV6-3 to TRBJ2-3; D gene uncertain. CDR3 residues: CASSYSSFRTDTQYF. CDR3 nucleotide sequence: TGTGCCAGCAGTTACTCGTCGTTCCGCACAGATACGCAGTATTTT.